The 29 T cell receptor beta chains below all came from one sample that was sequenced in a study of blood T cell repertoires in COVID-19. The table came from immunoSEQ multiplex PCR; TCRdb's copy has only in-frame clones and leaves some out. The profile shows 45,000 or so clones, 70% to 90% of them singletons. Sequencing input: peripheral blood. The receptors were gathered from a human donor in a cohort sampled during active COVID-19.

The V and J genes are TRBV7-8 and TRBJ2-7, with 8 positions matching TRBD2. CDR1 and CDR2 from the germline V gene are SGHVS and FQNEAQ. This CDR3 is 15 amino acids long. V lost 1 base and J lost 7; bases outside the gene matches: 9. As DNA, the CDR3 is TGTGCCAGCAGCTTAGTATCAGCGGGGGAGATTGAGCAGTACTTC. It yields the protein CASSLVSAGEIEQYF.

This chain joins TRBV7-3 and TRBJ2-1; 8 nucleotides agree with TRBD2. This CDR3 is built from 15 residues. Looked up from germline, CDR1 is SGHTA and CDR2 is FQGTGA. The V and J ends lost 2 bases and 2 bases, in that order; junction bases with no gene match: 2. The chain's CDR3 is CASSLSRGAYNEQFF. The CDR3 nucleotides read TGTGCCAGCAGCTTATCGCGGGGGGCCTACAATGAGCAGTTCTTC.

CDR3 sequence: CATSSYRGEKLFF. CDR3 coding DNA: TGTGCCACCAGCAGCTATCGAGGGGAAAAACTGTTTTTT. The chain has TRBV15 and TRBJ1-4; no definite D call. The CDR3 has 13 amino acids. V was cut by 3 bases and J by 8 bases, with 10 bases left in between. The V gene's germline CDR1 is LNHNV and CDR2 YYDKDF (reference sequence).

V gene TRBV7-3 combines with J gene TRBJ2-2; 9 bases agree with TRBD2. V dropped 3 bases and J dropped 1; count of bases not matched to a gene: 3. The CDR3 is 16 residues long. CDR1 is SGHTA and CDR2 is FQGTGA in the germline V gene. This CDR3 reads CASSLSGGMNTGELFF. The CDR3 DNA sequence: TGTGCCAGCAGCTTGAGCGGGGGGATGAACACCGGGGAGCTGTTTTTT.

The V and J genes are TRBV24-1 and TRBJ2-5; maybe TRBD2 (6 bases). The germline gives CDR1 KGHDR, CDR2 SFDVKD. The CDR3 is 17 amino acids. Trimming took off 0 bases at V and 0 bases at J, with 13 bases between the two ends. CDR3 region: CATSDLGSGQYQETQYF. Here the CDR3 DNA reads TGTGCCACCAGTGATTTGGGTAGCGGTCAGTACCAAGAGACCCAGTACTTC.

The rearrangement links TRBV6-2 or TRBV6-3 to TRBJ1-5, with D possibly TRBD1 on 5 matching bases. This CDR3 contains 14 residues. Trimming cost V 4 bases and J 3 bases, with 10 bases left between them. Germline CDR1 MNHEY, CDR2 SVGEGT. The CDR3 spells CASSSRQSNQPQHF. Written as DNA, the CDR3 is TGTGCCAGCAGTTCCCGACAGTCCAATCAGCCCCAGCATTTT.

The chain employs TRBV15 and TRBJ1-2, with 7 bases identical to TRBD1. CDR3 size: 18 residues. CDR1 and CDR2 (germline): LNHNV, YYDKDF (reference sequence). Losses at the gene ends were 0 bases for V and 4 bases for J; bases not matched to a gene: 14. CDR3 in amino acids: CATSRDGARRGPVYGYTF. CDR3 DNA sequence: TGTGCCACCAGCAGAGATGGAGCGCGGAGGGGGCCTGTCTATGGCTACACCTTC.

The chain employs TRBV3-1 (or the pseudogene TRBV3-2) and TRBJ2-5, with 10 bases fitting TRBD2. V lost 1 base and J lost 2; bases outside the gene matches: 4. CDR3 length: 16 residues. Germline CDR1 LGHDT, CDR2 YNNKEL (reference sequence). CDR3 amino acids: CASSQGLAGAQETQYF. The DNA of the CDR3 is TGTGCCAGCAGCCAAGGGCTAGCGGGGGCTCAAGAGACCCAGTACTTC.

The CDR3 sequence: CASSPQFTDTQYF. The CDR3 DNA reads as TGCGCCAGCAGCCCCCAATTCACAGATACGCAGTATTTT. The chain is built from TRBV4-1 and TRBJ2-3; no firm D call. The germline V gene encodes CDR1 MGHRA and CDR2 YSYEKL. This CDR3 comprises 13 residues. Trimming took 4 bases from V and 2 from J, leaving 7 bases between them.

CDR3 loop: CASSLGGQGFNEQFF. CDR3 coding DNA: TGTGCCAGCAGCTTGGGTGGACAGGGTTTTAATGAGCAGTTCTTC. This chain joins TRBV5-4 and TRBJ2-1; 8 bases match TRBD1. Germline assignment: CDR1 SGHNT and CDR2 YYREEE (reference sequence). Trimming cost V 0 bases and J 7 bases; bases outside gene matches: 6. The CDR3 extends over 15 amino acids. Based on the CDR3 plus reference TRBV5-4 and TRBJ2-1, the full variable domain is ETGVTQSPTHLIKTRGQQVTLRCSSQSGHNTVSWYQQALGQGPQFIFQYYREEENGRGNFPPRFSGLQFPNYSSELNVNALELDDSALYLCASSLGGQGFNEQFFGPGTRLTVL.

This CDR3 reads CASSLVGGTGFYEQYF. CDR3 DNA: TGTGCCAGCAGCTTAGTTGGTGGGACAGGCTTCTACGAGCAGTACTTC. This chain connects TRBV7-9 to TRBJ2-7; 8 positions agree with TRBD1. Germline-derived CDR1 and CDR2 are SEHNR and FQNEAQ (reference sequence). The CDR3 has 16 amino acids. After removal of 1 base from V and 3 bases from J, the junction contained 8 bases not matched to a gene. Full variable domain (remainder filled in from reference TRBV7-9 and TRBJ2-7): DTGVSQNPRHKITKRGQNVTFRCDPISEHNRLYWYRQTLGQGPEFLTYFQNEAQLEKSRLLSDRFSAERPKGSFSTLEIQRTEQGDSAMYLCASSLVGGTGFYEQYFGPGTRLTVT.

The J gene is TRBJ1-1, the V gene TRBV20-1; 8 positions match TRBD1. Trimming removed 3 bases from V and 0 bases from J; junction bases left unmatched: 6. Germline CDR1 and CDR2: DFQATT and SNEGSKA (reference sequence). This CDR3 is built from 15 residues. The CDR3 DNA follows: TGCAGTGCTAGTCGGACAGGGTCGATGAACACTGAAGCTTTCTTT. Translation: CSASRTGSMNTEAFF.

The CDR3 here is CASSLAVELASSSYNSPLHF. The CDR3 DNA is TGTGCCAGCAGCTTAGCGGTGGAATTAGCCTCGAGCTCCTATAATTCACCCCTCCACTTT. This chain links TRBV7-8 with TRBJ1-6; D unclear. Trimming took 0 bases from V and 0 from J, leaving 18 bases between them. CDR3 length: 20 amino acids. The V gene's germline CDR1 is SGHVS and CDR2 FQNEAQ. Variable domain in full (rest from reference TRBV7-8 and TRBJ1-6): GAGVSQSPRYKVAKRGQDVALRCDPISGHVSLFWYQQALGQGPEFLTYFQNEAQLDKSGLPSDRFFAERPEGSVSTLKIQRTQQEDSAVYLCASSLAVELASSSYNSPLHFGNGTRLTVT.

The chain employs TRBV18 and TRBJ2-5, with D possibly matching TRBD2 (7 bases). Trimming cost V 6 bases and J 7 bases, with 18 bases left between them. This CDR3 is built from 14 residues. Germline V CDR1 and CDR2: KGHSH, LQKENI. The CDR3 region is CASSPNGGGSTQYF. The CDR3, as DNA: TGTGCCAGCTCGCCAAATGGCGGGGGCTCGACCCAGTACTTC. Full variable domain (rest looked up from reference TRBV18 and TRBJ2-5): NAGVMQNPRHLVRRRGQEARLRCSPMKGHSHVYWYRQLPEEGLKFMVYLQKENIIDESGMPKERFSAEFPKEGPSILRIQQVVRGDSAAYFCASSPNGGGSTQYFGPGTRLLVL.

The chain uses TRBV5-4 and TRBJ1-5, with 8 bases fitting TRBD1. With 3 bases clipped from V and 11 bases from J, the junction kept 16 bases outside the gene matches. The CDR3 spans 16 residues. The V gene's germline CDR1 is SGHNT and CDR2 YYREEE (reference sequence). CDR3 in DNA: TGTGCCAGCAGCTCGAATAAATCGGACAGGGTGGCAGCCCAGCATTTT. It yields the protein CASSSNKSDRVAAQHF.

This clone was detected a few times. The chain uses TRBV12-3 or TRBV12-4 and TRBJ2-5; D possibly corresponds to TRBD2 (6 bases). The germline V and J ends were trimmed by 8 bases and 7 bases, with 17 bases remaining between them. This CDR3 has 13 amino acids. CDR3 sequence: CASDTQEGLTQYF. The CDR3 DNA is TGTGCCAGCGACACACAGGAGGGGCTGACCCAGTACTTC.

The chain has TRBV5-8 and TRBJ2-3; D gene ambiguous. The CDR3 totals 13 residues. Germline lookup yields CDR1 SGHTS and CDR2 YDEGEE. V dropped 1 base and J dropped 2 bases, with 5 bases sitting between them. CDR3 protein: CASSLTYTDTQYF. As DNA, the CDR3 is TGTGCCAGCAGCTTGACCTACACAGATACGCAGTATTTT.

The chain is built from TRBV29-1 and TRBJ2-5, with 8 bases lining up with TRBD1. This CDR3 has 12 residues. CDR1 SQVTM and CDR2 ANQGSEA come from the germline V gene. J gave up 5 bases and V 7 bases, and 6 bases lay outside the gene matches. CDR3: CSGQGLLETQYF. The CDR3 DNA follows: TGCAGCGGACAGGGGTTACTGGAGACCCAGTACTTC.

The gene calls are TRBV11-3 and TRBJ2-1; 11 bases fit TRBD2. The CDR3 extends over 20 amino acids. V lost 5 bases to trimming and J lost 0 bases; unmatched junction nucleotides: 15. Germline V gives CDR1 SGHNT, CDR2 YENEEA. Written as DNA, the CDR3 is TGTGCCAGCAGCCCAAAAGGGGGACTAGCGGCGTCTAGCTCCTACAATGAGCAGTTCTTC. This encodes CASSPKGGLAASSSYNEQFF.

The CDR3: CSASGASGGEETQYF. The CDR3 DNA reads TGCAGTGCTAGTGGGGCCAGCGGGGGGGAAGAGACCCAGTACTTC. This chain links TRBV20-1 with TRBJ2-5, with 10 bases identical to TRBD2. J was trimmed by 3 bases and V by 3 bases; bases with no gene match: 7. The CDR3 loop spans 15 amino acids. The germline V gene has CDR1 DFQATT and CDR2 SNEGSKA (reference sequence).

This clone is a singleton in its sample. The gene calls are TRBV11-2 and TRBJ1-4; 7 bases match TRBD1. The trim removed 5 bases at V and 7 bases at J, leaving 7 bases unmatched. There are 14 residues in the CDR3. The germline V gene encodes CDR1 SGHAT and CDR2 FQNNGV. CDR3 DNA sequence: TGTGCCAGCAGCGAACAGGGGAGTAGTGAAAAACTGTTTTTT. Translating it yields CASSEQGSSEKLFF. Full variable domain (outside the CDR3, taken from reference TRBV11-2 and TRBJ1-4): EAGVAQSPRYKIIEKRQSVAFWCNPISGHATLYWYQQILGQGPKLLIQFQNNGVVDDSQLPKDRFSAERLKGVDSTLKIQPAKLEDSAVYLCASSEQGSSEKLFFGSGTQLSVL.

This chain joins TRBV5-1 and TRBJ2-3; unclear D gene. The CDR3 runs 13 residues. Germline CDR1 reads SGHRS; CDR2 reads YFSETQ. V was cut by 6 bases and J by 2 bases, with 10 bases left in between. The CDR3 protein is CASIGVYTDTQYF. The CDR3 DNA sequence: TGCGCCAGCATCGGTGTGTACACAGATACGCAGTATTTT.

The chain has TRBV19 and TRBJ1-2; 11 nucleotides line up with TRBD1. CDR1 LNHDA and CDR2 SQIVND come from the germline V gene (reference sequence). CDR3 size: 14 residues. The V and J ends lost 4 bases and 5 bases, in that order; junction bases with no gene match: 3. This chain's CDR3 is CASSRDRGTYGYTF. CDR3 nucleotide sequence: TGTGCCAGTAGTAGGGACAGGGGGACTTATGGCTACACCTTC.

The V and J genes are TRBV7-3 and TRBJ2-1, with D possibly TRBD2 on 5 matching bases. Trimming removed 2 bases from V and 9 bases from J, with 11 bases in between. Germline V gene data show CDR1 as SGHTA and CDR2 as FQGTGA. The length of the CDR3 is 13 residues. CDR3: CASSLPGISEQFF. Written as DNA, the CDR3 is TGTGCCAGCAGCTTACCGGGGATCAGTGAGCAGTTCTTC.

This chain joins TRBV5-1 and TRBJ2-3; 11 bases match TRBD2. The junction had 3 bases not matched to a gene; V was cut back by 4 bases and J by 5 bases. Germline CDR1 is SGHRS and CDR2 is YFSETQ. The CDR3 is 14 residues long. In DNA form, the CDR3 reads TGCGCCAGCAGCCCTAGCGGGGGGATAGATACGCAGTATTTT. Residues: CASSPSGGIDTQYF.

The V call is TRBV4-1, the J call TRBJ2-7; 15 nucleotides align to TRBD2. Germline V gives CDR1 MGHRA, CDR2 YSYEKL. The CDR3 has 16 residues. V lost 4 bases, J lost 3 bases, and 4 bases stayed unmatched. The DNA for the CDR3 is TGCGCCAGCAGCCTGGGACTAGCGGGGGGCCGCTACGAGCAGTACTTC. This gives the protein CASSLGLAGGRYEQYF.

The chain uses TRBV19 and TRBJ2-3; D gene uncertain. The CDR3 runs to 14 residues. V lost 4 bases, J lost 0 bases, and 8 bases lay in between. The germline V gene encodes CDR1 LNHDA and CDR2 SQIVND (reference sequence). For the CDR3, the DNA is TGTGCCAGTAGTAAAACAGTGAGCACAGATACGCAGTATTTT. Its translation is CASSKTVSTDTQYF.

This clone was found once. At the DNA level, this CDR3 is encoded by other sequences in the same sample as well. This chain uses TRBV6-5 with TRBJ1-1; TRBD1 matches at 9 bases. The ends lost 4 bases at V and 0 bases at J; junction bases unmatched: 3. CDR1 is MNHEY, CDR2 SVGAGI, per germline. CDR3 length equals 15 residues. The CDR3 here is CASSLGQGMNTEAFF. DNA for the CDR3: TGTGCCAGCAGTTTGGGACAGGGTATGAACACTGAAGCTTTCTTT.

The rearrangement uses TRBV6-2 or TRBV6-3 and TRBJ2-7; no firm D call. CDR3 length equals 15 residues. From germline, CDR1 is MNHEY and CDR2 SVGEGT. The V end was cut by 0 bases, the J end by 6 bases, with 15 bases between. The CDR3 DNA reads TGTGCCAGCAGTTACTCGTTGACGGGTAGTGCCGAGCAGTACTTC. Its translation: CASSYSLTGSAEQYF.